Listed below are T cell receptor beta chains from one sample, sequenced in a study of monozygotic twins with inflammatory bowel disease. Each CDR3 protein gets one entry in TCRdb, which reprocessed the 5' RACE reads and gives no DNA. The sample data list hundreds of thousands of distinct CDR3 sequences. The sample consisted of blood. These receptors came from a human donor with ulcerative colitis or Crohn's disease, or a healthy co-twin of an affected twin (not recorded which). Both conserved end residues are part of each CDR3. Fields, in order: V gene, J gene, CDR3 protein.

V: TRBV5-1; J: TRBJ1-1; CDR3: CASSSTRGNTEAFF
V: TRBV19; J: TRBJ1-1; CDR3: CASSTQGQNTEAFF
V: TRBV5-1; J: TRBJ2-3; CDR3: CASSLEDATDTQYF
V: TRBV5-4; J: TRBJ2-1; CDR3: CASSHQDRYNEQFF
V: TRBV25-1; J: TRBJ1-1; CDR3: CASRMGQLNTEAFF
V: TRBV5-1; J: TRBJ2-7; CDR3: CASSLGETAIYEQYF
V: TRBV2; J: TRBJ1-4; CDR3: CASSEAGLTNEKLFF
V: TRBV9; J: TRBJ1-5; CDR3: CASSPRQAGQPQHF
V: TRBV6-5; J: TRBJ2-7; CDR3: CASSRGIYYEQYF
V: TRBV6-1; J: TRBJ1-3; CDR3: CASRSQVSPGNTIYF
V: TRBV7-3; J: TRBJ2-7; CDR3: CASSLISGQTDYEQYF
V: TRBV7-2; J: TRBJ2-7; CDR3: CASSLILAGFYEQYF
V: TRBV7-2; J: TRBJ1-5; CDR3: CASSPGGLPNQPQHF
V: TRBV15; J: TRBJ2-1; CDR3: CATSRDKSSGAGEQFF
V: TRBV4-1; J: TRBJ1-5; CDR3: CASSQGGTFTNQPQHF
V: TRBV20-1; J: TRBJ2-5; CDR3: CSASYRGAKETQYF
V: TRBV20-1; J: TRBJ2-3; CDR3: CSAIPAGGTDTQYF
V: TRBV5-1; J: TRBJ1-1; CDR3: CASSLEWEVSEAFF
V: TRBV7-9; J: TRBJ1-1; CDR3: CASNSDMNTEAFF
V: TRBV12-3/TRBV12-4; J: TRBJ2-5; CDR3: CASRNSGAPGETQYF
V: TRBV6-1; J: TRBJ2-1; CDR3: CASNNRPGRYNEQFF
V: TRBV2; J: TRBJ2-7; CDR3: CASMIEYEQYF
V: TRBV7-2; J: TRBJ2-5; CDR3: CASSSVRRILETQYF
V: TRBV4-1; J: TRBJ2-2; CDR3: CASSHTGLAGENGELFF
V: TRBV11-2; J: TRBJ2-1; CDR3: CASSLVGAGPRTYNEQFF
V: TRBV6-1; J: TRBJ2-1; CDR3: CASSPSGGLRNEQFF
V: TRBV5-5; J: TRBJ2-4; CDR3: CASRAREGVERAKNIQYF
V: TRBV3-1; J: TRBJ2-3; CDR3: CASATGKVQDTQYF
V: TRBV5-1; J: TRBJ2-2; CDR3: CASSLAGSFTGELFF
V: TRBV5-1; J: TRBJ1-1; CDR3: CASSRATGNTEAFF
V: TRBV4-2; J: TRBJ2-1; CDR3: CASSRGGGEQFF
V: TRBV7-2; J: TRBJ1-2; CDR3: CASSFTGGANGYTF
V: TRBV2; J: TRBJ2-5; CDR3: CASSVDWFETQYF